The rows below give T cell receptor beta chains drawn from one sample of a study of control samples from healthy donors and cancer patients. Some clones are missing from TCRdb's copy, which holds only in-frame ones; the method was immunoSEQ multiplex PCR. The table has about 130,000 clones, roughly 91% seen once. The sequencing sample was made of PBMCs. Receptors originate from a man aged 50-59 years with head and neck cancer. The conserved cysteine and the conserved F or W are not part of the CDR3 here. D genes are given only for firm matches.

>TRBD2|TRBJ2-1|TRBV7-3
ASSLGGAGESEQF
>NA|TRBJ1-2|TRBV5-1
ASSLQGDYGYT
>NA|TRBJ2-1|TRBV7-2
ASSSLGSYNEQF
>NA|TRBJ2-4|TRBV5-1
ASSFGPASPLVAKNIQY
>TRBD2|TRBJ2-1|TRBV9
ASSVGTSGHYNEQF
>NA|TRBJ1-1|TRBV9
ASSTQVNTEAF
>NA|TRBJ2-2|TRBV7-3
ASSSYTGELF
>NA|TRBJ1-5|TRBV10-3
AISEYENQPQH
>NA|TRBJ2-1|TRBV9
ASSVLLAGEQF
>NA|TRBJ2-3|TRBV5-6
ASSLLRATDTQY
>TRBD1|TRBJ2-6|TRBV27
ASSPGGSGANVLT
>NA|TRBJ1-6|TRBV12-3/TRBV12-4
ASSYGNSPLH
>TRBD1|TRBJ2-7|TRBV11-1
ASSATGNSRYEQY
>TRBD1|TRBJ1-2|TRBV30
AWSVRTGGSLGYT
>TRBD1|TRBJ2-4|TRBV27
ASRQGTAQKNIQY
>NA|TRBJ1-1|TRBV7-2
ASSSRRVRANTEAF
>NA|TRBJ2-3|TRBV7-2
ASTNRQGGTDTQY
>TRBD1|TRBJ1-6|TRBV3-1/TRBV3-2
ASSLGQGRQSPLH
>TRBD2|TRBJ2-2|TRBV24-1
ATSDQGLAGANTGELF
>TRBD1|TRBJ1-1|TRBV12-5
ASGGTGVRPEAF
>NA|TRBJ1-6|TRBV14
ASSPVRGANNSPLH
>NA|TRBJ2-6|TRBV15
ATSRVPGRDTMANVLT
>TRBD1|TRBJ2-3|TRBV5-8
ASSLVGMPGQGEY
>TRBD2|TRBJ2-1|TRBV14
ASSQDSPLAGGLNEQF
>TRBD2|TRBJ2-3|TRBV5-4
ASSLEAGGIYTQY
>NA|TRBJ1-6|TRBV3-1/TRBV3-2
ASSQVDSPLH
>NA|TRBJ1-5|TRBV6-5
ASSYSAAGNQPQH
>TRBD2|TRBJ2-1|TRBV6-5
ASSYSRTSDANEQF
>NA|TRBJ2-1|TRBV7-6
ASSLGLNEQF
>TRBD1|TRBJ2-5|TRBV5-1
ASSSTGVETQY
>TRBD2|TRBJ2-3|TRBV5-1
ASSFGSGAGTDTQY
>NA|TRBJ2-1|TRBV24-1
ATSGGQSSYNEQF
>NA|TRBJ1-2|TRBV7-9
ASSLLQGYGYT